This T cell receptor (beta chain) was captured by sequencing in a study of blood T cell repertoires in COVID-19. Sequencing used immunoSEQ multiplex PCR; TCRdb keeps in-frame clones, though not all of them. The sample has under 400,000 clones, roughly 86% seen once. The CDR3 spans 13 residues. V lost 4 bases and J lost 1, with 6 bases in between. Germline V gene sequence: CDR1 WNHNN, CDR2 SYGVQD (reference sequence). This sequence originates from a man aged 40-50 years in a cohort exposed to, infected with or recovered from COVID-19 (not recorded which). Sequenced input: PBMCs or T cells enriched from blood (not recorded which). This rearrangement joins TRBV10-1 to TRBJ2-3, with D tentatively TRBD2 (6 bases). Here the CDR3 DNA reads TGCGCCAGCAGTGCTAGCGGCACAGATACGCAGTATTTT. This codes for CASSASGTDTQYF.